This T cell receptor (beta chain) originates from a study of blood T cell repertoires in COVID-19. CDR3 length: 13 amino acids. CDR1 and CDR2 from the germline V gene are MRHNA and SNTAGT. The germline V and J ends were trimmed by 5 bases and 5 bases, with 9 bases remaining between them. Original processing notes: It was from reference gene primer amplification that nucleated cell counts were estimated. Assay: immunoSEQ multiplex PCR; the TCRdb copy retains only in-frame clones and omits some. V and J calls and clone size come straight from that table; D and trimming were deduced from the DNA. The data contain approximately 20,000 clones, roughly 85% of them singletons.

The receptor's source is a man aged 80 or over with acute or convalescent COVID-19. This chain uses TRBV6-4 with TRBJ2-2; D not certain. The sequenced material came from peripheral blood. This chain's CDR3 is CASSRSGTGELFF. CDR3 in DNA: TGTGCCAGCAGTCGCTCCGGGACCGGGGAGCTGTTTTTT.